These 7 T cell receptor beta chains were all obtained from the same sample, sequenced in a study of control samples from healthy donors and cancer patients. TCRdb's table, derived via immunoSEQ multiplex PCR, lists solely in-frame clones and lacks some. Here the sample spans about 72,000 clones, almost 95% being singletons. Material: blood. The receptors come from a woman aged 60-70 years in good health.

The V and J genes are TRBV30 and TRBJ1-4, with D possibly matching TRBD1 (5 bases). Germline V CDR1 and CDR2: GTSNPN, SVGIG (reference sequence). The CDR3 totals 13 residues. V was cut by 3 bases and J by 8 bases, with 13 bases left in between. The CDR3 DNA reads TGTGCCTGGAGGAGTGGACACGGAGAAAAACTGTTTTTT. Translating it yields CAWRSGHGEKLFF.

The rearrangement uses TRBV10-1 and TRBJ2-2; D is unclear. Deletions cut 6 bases from V and 0 bases from J, with 5 bases between. The germline V gene encodes CDR1 WNHNN and CDR2 SYGVQD (reference sequence). The CDR3 runs to 13 residues. This CDR3 is CASSSSNTGELFF. Written as DNA, the CDR3 is TGCGCCAGCAGCTCGTCGAACACCGGGGAGCTGTTTTTT.

The chain recombines TRBV18 with TRBJ2-7; D unresolved. In germline, CDR1 is KGHSH, CDR2 LQKENI. The CDR3 is 14 amino acids. V lost 3 bases, J lost 6 bases, and 15 bases lay in between. CDR3 region: CASSPGWNLGEQYF. In DNA form, the CDR3 reads TGTGCCAGCTCACCTGGCTGGAACCTGGGCGAGCAGTACTTC.

As concerns this clone: In the same sample, other DNA sequences code for this CDR3. The chain uses TRBV5-1 and TRBJ1-2; D perhaps matches TRBD1 (6 bases). This CDR3 has 15 amino acids. The V gene lost 0 bases and the J gene lost 3 bases, with 12 bases spanning the gap. Looked up from germline, CDR1 is SGHRS and CDR2 is YFSETQ. The CDR3 here is CASSLALTGDYGYTF. The CDR3, as DNA: TGCGCCAGCAGCTTGGCACTGACAGGTGACTATGGCTACACCTTC.

The chain joins TRBV27 to TRBJ2-3; D is perhaps TRBD1 or TRBD2 (6 bases each). The V gene's germline CDR1 is MNHEY and CDR2 SMNVEV (reference sequence). Deletions cut 6 bases from V and 4 bases from J, with 20 bases between. CDR3 size: 16 residues. The CDR3 loop is CASRFWDAGGPDTQYF. The CDR3 nucleotides are TGTGCCAGCAGGTTTTGGGACGCCGGGGGCCCAGATACGCAGTATTTT.

The V and J genes are TRBV6-5 and TRBJ1-4; D unclear. Trimming removed 0 bases at V and 4 bases at J, with 9 bases between. The CDR3 has 15 amino acids. Looked up from germline, CDR1 is MNHEY and CDR2 is SVGAGI. CDR3 in DNA: TGTGCCAGCAGTTACTCTACGGGGATTAATGAAAAACTGTTTTTT. It encodes CASSYSTGINEKLFF.

The rearrangement links TRBV6-5 to TRBJ2-3; no reliable D call. The V gene's germline CDR1 is MNHEY and CDR2 SVGAGI. Between the trimmed V and J ends, which lost 3 bases and 6 bases, there was a span of 7 bases. The CDR3 is 12 amino acids. CDR3 coding DNA: TGTGCCAGCAGTTATGGTCGGGATACGCAGTATTTT. It specifies CASSYGRDTQYF.